Reported below is one T cell receptor (beta chain). The data were taken from a study of blood T cell repertoires in COVID-19. The ends were cut back, 2 bases at V and 2 bases at J, with 9 bases in the middle. The CDR3 runs to 14 residues. Germline V CDR1 and CDR2: SGHRS, YFSETQ. The assay was immunoSEQ multiplex PCR, and TCRdb's table has in-frame clones only and misses some. The sample has some 100,000 clones, over 80% seen once. Sequencing was carried out using peripheral blood. The J gene is TRBJ2-3, the V gene TRBV5-1; a possible D gene is TRBD2 (6 bases). This clonotype was obtained from a human donor with active COVID-19. The donor label of this sample is uncertain. The CDR3 loop is CASSFASVTDTQYF. The CDR3 DNA sequence: TGCGCCAGCAGCTTCGCTAGCGTCACAGATACGCAGTATTTT.